These 12 T cell receptor beta chains came from one sample sequenced in a study of technical replicates of blood from a handful of donors. This table comes from immunoSEQ multiplex PCR, and its TCRdb copy is limited to in-frame clones, with some not included. In the table there are about 93,000 clones, around 96% of which are singletons. The sequenced sample consisted of T cells isolated from PBMCs. The origin of the receptors is a human donor in good health.

The chain has TRBV27 and TRBJ1-1, with D tentatively TRBD1 (6 bases). V was trimmed by 5 bases and J by 4 bases, leaving 11 bases between them. The CDR3 spans 13 residues. Germline V lookup: CDR1 MNHEY, CDR2 SMNVEV (reference sequence). CDR3: CASSNRVRTEAFF. The CDR3 DNA reads TGTGCCAGCAGTAACAGGGTACGCACTGAAGCTTTCTTT.

This sequence joins TRBV20-1 and TRBJ1-2; unclear D gene. The length of the CDR3 is 11 residues. CDR1 DFQATT and CDR2 SNEGSKA come from the germline V gene (reference sequence). V lost 3 bases to trimming and J lost 7 bases, with 9 bases between them. The chain's CDR3 is CSASRGSGYTF. As DNA, the CDR3 is TGCAGTGCTAGTAGAGGGTCTGGCTACACCTTC.

CDR3 residues: CSVAGQLSSYEQYF. The CDR3 region has the DNA TGCAGCGTTGCTGGGCAGTTGAGTTCCTACGAGCAGTACTTC. This chain links TRBV29-1 with TRBJ2-7; no definite D call. With 4 bases removed from V and 1 base from J, the gap between germline ends came to 14 bases. Looked up from germline, CDR1 is SQVTM and CDR2 is ANQGSEA. This CDR3 region has 14 residues.

The chain's CDR3 is CASSYDWASGGNNEQFF. The DNA of the CDR3 is TGTGCCAGCAGCTATGATTGGGCTAGCGGGGGCAACAATGAGCAGTTCTTC. This rearrangement joins TRBV7-9 to TRBJ2-1; 10 bases are shared with TRBD2. This CDR3 has 17 residues. Germline loops: CDR1 SEHNR, CDR2 FQNEAQ (reference sequence). Germline trimming cut 4 bases from V and 5 bases from J; bases unmatched to any gene: 11.

This clone showed up just once. The chain is built from TRBV14 and TRBJ2-1; D is undetermined. Germline lookup yields CDR1 SGHDN and CDR2 FVKESK. V lost 2 bases to trimming and J lost 10 bases, with 12 bases between them. This CDR3 contains 13 residues. This CDR3 reads CASSQSFRAEQFF. CDR3 nucleotide sequence: TGTGCCAGCAGCCAATCGTTCCGAGCGGAGCAGTTCTTC. The complete variable domain, with remaining parts taken from reference TRBV14 and TRBJ2-1, reads EAGVTQFPSHSVIEKGQTVTLRCDPISGHDNLYWYRRVMGKEIKFLLHFVKESKQDESGMPNNRFLAERTGGTYSTLKVQPAELEDSGVYFCASSQSFRAEQFFGPGTRLTVL.

This clone has only one observation. This sequence joins TRBV13 and TRBJ1-1, with TRBD1 matching over 10 bases. CDR3 length: 14 amino acids. Germline V CDR1 and CDR2: PRHDT, FYEKMQ (reference sequence). Trimming took 5 bases from V and 4 from J; bases not matched to a gene: 4. The CDR3 protein is CASSLRDRGTEAFF. The CDR3 DNA reads as TGTGCCAGCAGCCTCCGGGACAGGGGCACTGAAGCTTTCTTT. The complete variable domain, with remaining parts taken from reference TRBV13 and TRBJ1-1, reads AAGVIQSPRHLIKEKRETATLKCYPIPRHDTVYWYQQGPGQDPQFLISFYEKMQSDKGSIPDRFSAQQFSDYHSELNMSSLELGDSALYFCASSLRDRGTEAFFGQGTRLTVV.

V gene TRBV6-1 combines with J gene TRBJ1-1, with 7 bases that match TRBD1. This CDR3 is 18 amino acids long. The germline gives CDR1 MNHNS, CDR2 SASEGT. The V segment lost 2 bases and the J segment 3 bases; nucleotides outside the gene matches: 15. CDR3 DNA: TGTGCCAGCAGTGAATTCATTTCCGAGGGACAGCTAGACACTGAAGCTTTCTTT. Protein: CASSEFISEGQLDTEAFF.

This chain links TRBV5-1 with TRBJ1-3, with unresolved D. From germline, CDR1 is SGHRS and CDR2 YFSETQ. Trimming pared 4 bases from V and 0 bases from J, leaving 11 bases between. The CDR3 extends over 15 amino acids. The CDR3, as DNA: TGCGCCAGCAGCCTAACAGTTAACTCTGGAAACACCATATATTTT. Translated, it gives CASSLTVNSGNTIYF.

The rearrangement joins TRBV11-2 to TRBJ1-3, with 10 bases lining up with TRBD1. The germline V gene encodes CDR1 SGHAT and CDR2 FQNNGV. Trimming removed 2 bases from V and 2 bases from J; junction bases left unmatched: 6. CDR3 length: 17 residues. CDR3 in amino acids: CASSLWGQGSAGNTIYF. The CDR3 DNA is TGTGCCAGCAGCTTATGGGGACAGGGGTCGGCTGGAAACACCATATATTTT.

V usage is TRBV7-8 and J usage is TRBJ1-4; TRBD1 matches at 7 bases. J was trimmed by 6 bases and V by 6 bases; bases with no gene match: 10. Germline CDR1 is SGHVS and CDR2 is FQNEAQ. The CDR3 has 15 residues. The CDR3 DNA is TGTGCCAGCAGATTTACAGGGGCGACTGATGAAAAACTGTTTTTT. It yields the protein CASRFTGATDEKLFF.

CDR3 sequence (DNA): TGTGCCAGCAGCCCAGGGAGGGGGGACGGATCACCCCTCCACTTT. Translating gives CASSPGRGDGSPLHF. The chain combines TRBV2 with TRBJ1-6; a weak D match, TRBD1 (6 bases). This CDR3 has 15 amino acids. Trimming shortened V by 6 bases and J by 10 bases, and 19 bases separated the two germline ends. CDR1 and CDR2 (germline): SNHLY, FYNNEI.

V and J are TRBV7-2 and TRBJ2-1, with 8 bases that match TRBD2. The CDR3 extends over 15 amino acids. CDR1 is SGHTA, CDR2 FQGNSA, per germline. V shed 2 bases, J shed 6 bases, and the junction held 6 bases outside the gene matches. CDR3: CASSLPGRVTNEQFF. The CDR3 DNA is TGTGCCAGCAGCTTACCCGGGAGGGTTACCAATGAGCAGTTCTTC.